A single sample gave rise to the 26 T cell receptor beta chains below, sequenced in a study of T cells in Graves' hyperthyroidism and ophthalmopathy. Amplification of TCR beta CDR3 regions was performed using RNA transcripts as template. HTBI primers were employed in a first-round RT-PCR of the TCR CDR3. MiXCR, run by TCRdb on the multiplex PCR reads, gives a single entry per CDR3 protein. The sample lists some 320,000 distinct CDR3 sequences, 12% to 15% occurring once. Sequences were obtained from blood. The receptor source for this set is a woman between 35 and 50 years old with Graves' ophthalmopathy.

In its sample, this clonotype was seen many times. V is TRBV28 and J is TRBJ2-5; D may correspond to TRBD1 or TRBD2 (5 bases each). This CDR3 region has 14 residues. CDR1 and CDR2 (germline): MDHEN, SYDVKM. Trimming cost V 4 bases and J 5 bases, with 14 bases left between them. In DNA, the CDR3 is TGTGCCAGCAGTTGGGACGGGGTAGAGGAGACCCAGTACTTC. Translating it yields CASSWDGVEETQYF.

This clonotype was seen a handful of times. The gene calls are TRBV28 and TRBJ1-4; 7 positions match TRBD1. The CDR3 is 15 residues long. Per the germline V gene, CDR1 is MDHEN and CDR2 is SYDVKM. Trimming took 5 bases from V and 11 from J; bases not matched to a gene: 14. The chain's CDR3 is CASSDRGQPFEKLFF. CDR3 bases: TGTGCCAGCAGTGACCGGGGACAGCCCTTTGAGAAACTGTTTTTT. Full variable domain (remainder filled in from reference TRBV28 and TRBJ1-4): DVKVTQSSRYLVKRTGEKVFLECVQDMDHENMFWYRQDPGLGLRLIYFSYDVKMKEKGDIPEGYSVSREKKERFSLILESASTNQTSMYLCASSDRGQPFEKLFFGSGTQLSVL.

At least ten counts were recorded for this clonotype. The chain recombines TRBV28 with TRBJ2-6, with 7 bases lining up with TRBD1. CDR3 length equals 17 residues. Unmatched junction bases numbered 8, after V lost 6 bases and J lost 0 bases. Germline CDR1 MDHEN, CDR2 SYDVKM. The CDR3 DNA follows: TGTGCCAGCAGCGACACCGGGACAGTCTCTGGGGCCAACGTCCTGACTTTC. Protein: CASSDTGTVSGANVLTF. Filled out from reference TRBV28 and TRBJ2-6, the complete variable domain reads DVKVTQSSRYLVKRTGEKVFLECVQDMDHENMFWYRQDPGLGLRLIYFSYDVKMKEKGDIPEGYSVSREKKERFSLILESASTNQTSMYLCASSDTGTVSGANVLTFGAGSRLTVL.

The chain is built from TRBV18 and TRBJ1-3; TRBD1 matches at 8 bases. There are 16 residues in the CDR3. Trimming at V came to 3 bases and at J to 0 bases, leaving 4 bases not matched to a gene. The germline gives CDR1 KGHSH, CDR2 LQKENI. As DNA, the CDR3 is TGTGCCAGCTCACCGGGACAGGCCGGCTCTGGAAACACCATATATTTT. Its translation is CASSPGQAGSGNTIYF.

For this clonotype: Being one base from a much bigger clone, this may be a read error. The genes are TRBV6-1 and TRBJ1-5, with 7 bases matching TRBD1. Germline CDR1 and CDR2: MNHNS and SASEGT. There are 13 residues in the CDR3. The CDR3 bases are TGTGCCAGCAGAAAAACAGGGGTTCAGTCCCAGCATTTT. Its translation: CASRKTGVQSQHF.

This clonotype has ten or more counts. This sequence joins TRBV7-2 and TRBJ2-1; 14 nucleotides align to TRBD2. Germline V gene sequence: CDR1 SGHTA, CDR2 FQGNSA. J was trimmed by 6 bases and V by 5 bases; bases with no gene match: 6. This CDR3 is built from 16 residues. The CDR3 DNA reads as TGTGCCAGCAGCCTTGGACTAGCGGGGGGTCTCAATGAGCAGTTCTTC. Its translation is CASSLGLAGGLNEQFF.

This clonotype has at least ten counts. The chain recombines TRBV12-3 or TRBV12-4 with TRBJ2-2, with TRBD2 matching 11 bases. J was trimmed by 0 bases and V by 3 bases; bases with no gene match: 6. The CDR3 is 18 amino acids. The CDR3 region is CASSLRLAGGANTGELFF. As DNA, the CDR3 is TGTGCCAGCAGTTTGAGGCTAGCGGGAGGAGCGAACACCGGGGAGCTGTTTTTT.

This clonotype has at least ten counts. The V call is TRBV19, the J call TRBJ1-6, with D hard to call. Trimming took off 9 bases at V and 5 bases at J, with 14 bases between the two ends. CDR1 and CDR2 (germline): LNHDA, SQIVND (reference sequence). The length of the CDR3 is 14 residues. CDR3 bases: TGTGCCAGCACTGAAGGCCATCATAATTCACCCCTCCACTTT. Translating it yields CASTEGHHNSPLHF.

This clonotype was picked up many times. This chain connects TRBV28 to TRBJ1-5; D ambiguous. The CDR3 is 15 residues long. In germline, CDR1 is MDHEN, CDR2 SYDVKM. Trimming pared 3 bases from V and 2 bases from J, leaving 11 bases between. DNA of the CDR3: TGTGCCAGCAGTTTCCCCACCGCAGGCAATCAGCCCCAGCATTTT. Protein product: CASSFPTAGNQPQHF.

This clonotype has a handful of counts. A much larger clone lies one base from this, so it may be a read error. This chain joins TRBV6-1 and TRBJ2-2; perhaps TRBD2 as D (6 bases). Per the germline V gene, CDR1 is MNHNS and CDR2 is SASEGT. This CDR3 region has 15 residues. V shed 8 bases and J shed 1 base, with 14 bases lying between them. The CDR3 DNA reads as TGTGCCAGCGCCAGCGGGCAGGGGAACACCGGGGAGCTGTTTTTT. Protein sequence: CASASGQGNTGELFF.

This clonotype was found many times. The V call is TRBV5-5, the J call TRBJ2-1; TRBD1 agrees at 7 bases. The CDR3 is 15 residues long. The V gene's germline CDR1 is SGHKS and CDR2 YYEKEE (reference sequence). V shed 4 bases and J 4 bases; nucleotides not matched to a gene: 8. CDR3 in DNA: TGTGCCAGCAGCCTGACAGGGTGGGAGTACAATGAGCAGTTCTTC. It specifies CASSLTGWEYNEQFF.

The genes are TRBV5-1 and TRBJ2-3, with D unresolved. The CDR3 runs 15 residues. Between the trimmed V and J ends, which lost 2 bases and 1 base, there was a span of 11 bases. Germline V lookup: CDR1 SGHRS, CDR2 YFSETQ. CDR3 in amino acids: CASSFRDPRTDTQYF. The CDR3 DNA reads TGCGCCAGCAGCTTTCGAGATCCCCGCACAGATACGCAGTATTTT.

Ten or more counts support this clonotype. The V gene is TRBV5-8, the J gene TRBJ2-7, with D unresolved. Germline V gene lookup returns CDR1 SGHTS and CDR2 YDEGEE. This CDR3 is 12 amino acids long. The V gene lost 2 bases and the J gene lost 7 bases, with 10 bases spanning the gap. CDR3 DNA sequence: TGTGCCAGCAGCTTTCGCGTTTTTGAGCAGTACTTC. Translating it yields CASSFRVFEQYF.

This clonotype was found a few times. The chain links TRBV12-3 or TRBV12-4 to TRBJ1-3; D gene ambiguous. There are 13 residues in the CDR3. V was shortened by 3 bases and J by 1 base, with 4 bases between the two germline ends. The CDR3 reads CASSFSSGNTIYF. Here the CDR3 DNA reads TGTGCCAGCAGTTTCTCATCTGGAAACACCATATATTTT.

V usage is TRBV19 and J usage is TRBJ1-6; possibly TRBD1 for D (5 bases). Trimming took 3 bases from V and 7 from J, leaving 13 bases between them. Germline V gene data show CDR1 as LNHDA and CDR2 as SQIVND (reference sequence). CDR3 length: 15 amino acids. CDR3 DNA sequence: TGTGCCAGTAGTATTGGAGGAGGGACCAATTCACCCCTCCACTTT. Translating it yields CASSIGGGTNSPLHF.

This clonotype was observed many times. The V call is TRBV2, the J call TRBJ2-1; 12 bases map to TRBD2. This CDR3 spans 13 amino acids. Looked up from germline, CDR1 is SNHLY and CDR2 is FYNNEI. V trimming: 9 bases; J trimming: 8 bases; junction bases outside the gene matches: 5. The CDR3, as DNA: TGTGCCAGAGCTAGCGGGGGGGCTGATGAGCAGTTCTTC. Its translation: CARASGGADEQFF.

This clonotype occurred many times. CDR3 DNA sequence: TGTGCCAGCAGTACCCGGGACAGCTCCTACGAGCAGTACTTC. Translation gives CASSTRDSSYEQYF. The chain has TRBV12-3 or TRBV12-4 and TRBJ2-7; 7 nucleotides match TRBD1. The CDR3 runs to 14 residues. The J segment lost 0 bases and the V segment lost 5 bases, leaving 4 bases of the junction unmatched.

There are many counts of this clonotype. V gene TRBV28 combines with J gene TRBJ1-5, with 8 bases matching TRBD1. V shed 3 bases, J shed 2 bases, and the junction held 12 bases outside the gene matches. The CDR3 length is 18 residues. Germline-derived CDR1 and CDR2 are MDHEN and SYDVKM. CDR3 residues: CASSLQSLGQGGNQPQHF. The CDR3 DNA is TGTGCCAGCAGTTTGCAGAGTCTCGGACAGGGCGGCAATCAGCCCCAGCATTTT. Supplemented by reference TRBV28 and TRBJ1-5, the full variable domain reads DVKVTQSSRYLVKRTGEKVFLECVQDMDHENMFWYRQDPGLGLRLIYFSYDVKMKEKGDIPEGYSVSREKKERFSLILESASTNQTSMYLCASSLQSLGQGGNQPQHFGDGTRLSIL.

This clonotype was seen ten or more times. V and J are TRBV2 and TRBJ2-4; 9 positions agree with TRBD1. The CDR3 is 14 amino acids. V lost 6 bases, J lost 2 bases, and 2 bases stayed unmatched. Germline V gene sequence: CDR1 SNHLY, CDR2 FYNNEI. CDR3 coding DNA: TGTGCCAGCAGGGGACAGGGTCCCAAAAACATTCAGTACTTC. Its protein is CASRGQGPKNIQYF.

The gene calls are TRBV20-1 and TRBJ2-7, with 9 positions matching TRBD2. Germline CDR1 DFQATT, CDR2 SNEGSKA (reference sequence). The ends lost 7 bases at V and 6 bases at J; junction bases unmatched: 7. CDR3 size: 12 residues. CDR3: CSGTGTSREQYF. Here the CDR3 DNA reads TGCAGTGGAACCGGGACTAGCCGCGAGCAGTACTTC.

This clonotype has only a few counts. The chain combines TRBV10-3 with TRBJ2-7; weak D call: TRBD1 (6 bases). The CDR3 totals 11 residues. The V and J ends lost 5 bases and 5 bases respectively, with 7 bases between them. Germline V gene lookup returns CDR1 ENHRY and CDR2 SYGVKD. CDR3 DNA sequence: TGTGCCATCAGTACAGGGAACGAGCAGTACTTC. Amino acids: CAISTGNEQYF.

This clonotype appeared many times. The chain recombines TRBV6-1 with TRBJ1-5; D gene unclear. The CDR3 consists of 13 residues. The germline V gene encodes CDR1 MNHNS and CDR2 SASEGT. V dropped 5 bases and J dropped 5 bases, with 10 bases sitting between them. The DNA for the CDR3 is TGTGCCAGCAGTACCTACGTCGATCAGCCCCAGCATTTT. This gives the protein CASSTYVDQPQHF.

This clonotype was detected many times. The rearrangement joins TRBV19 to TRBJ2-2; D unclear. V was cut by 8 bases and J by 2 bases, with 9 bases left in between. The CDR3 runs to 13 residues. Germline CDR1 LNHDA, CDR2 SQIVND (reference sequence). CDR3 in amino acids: CASLIPNTGELFF. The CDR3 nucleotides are TGTGCCAGTCTTATCCCTAACACCGGGGAGCTGTTTTTT. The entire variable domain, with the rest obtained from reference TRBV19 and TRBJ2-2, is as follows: DGGITQSPKYLFRKEGQNVTLSCEQNLNHDAMYWYRQDPGQGLRLIYYSQIVNDFQKGDIAEGYSVSREKKESFPLTVTSAQKNPTAFYLCASLIPNTGELFFGEGSRLTVL.

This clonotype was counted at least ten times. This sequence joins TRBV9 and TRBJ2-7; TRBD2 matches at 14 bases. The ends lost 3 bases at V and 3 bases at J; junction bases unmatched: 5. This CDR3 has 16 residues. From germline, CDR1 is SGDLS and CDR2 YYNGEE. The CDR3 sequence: CASSAGLAGEGYEQYF. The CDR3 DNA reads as TGTGCCAGCAGCGCGGGACTAGCGGGAGAGGGCTACGAGCAGTACTTC.

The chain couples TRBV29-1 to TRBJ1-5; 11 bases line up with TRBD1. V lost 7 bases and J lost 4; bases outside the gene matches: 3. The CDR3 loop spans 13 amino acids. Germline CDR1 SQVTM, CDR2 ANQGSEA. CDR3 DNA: TGCAGCGCTGGGGACAGGGGGAATCAGCCCCAGCATTTT. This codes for CSAGDRGNQPQHF.

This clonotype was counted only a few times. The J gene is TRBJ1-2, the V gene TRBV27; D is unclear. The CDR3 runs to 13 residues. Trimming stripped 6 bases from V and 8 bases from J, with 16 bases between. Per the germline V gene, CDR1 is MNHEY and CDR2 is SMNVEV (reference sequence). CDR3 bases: TGTGCCAGCAGGGAAGACGAGCTTCGGGGCTACACCTTC. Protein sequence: CASREDELRGYTF.